Presented here are 26 T cell receptor beta chains from one specimen sequenced in a study of T-cell memory formation after mild COVID-19. A single record per CDR3 protein comes from TCRdb applying MiXCR to the 5' RACE reads. The sample lists roughly 250,000 distinct CDR3 sequences; less than 20% were seen once. Sample: PBMCs or a T cell subset sorted from them (not recorded which). The receptors originated from a man aged 18 to 29 who had mild COVID-19 (a few samples of this study predate the infection). Cell type and time point are not known.

The rearrangement joins TRBV2 to TRBJ1-4, with D tentatively TRBD1 (5 bases). Trimming cost V 4 bases and J 11 bases, with 11 bases left between them. Looked up from germline, CDR1 is SNHLY and CDR2 is FYNNEI. The CDR3 contains 12 residues. DNA for the CDR3: TGTGCCAGCAGTGGTAGGGGAGAGAAACTGTTTTTT. The encoded protein is CASSGRGEKLFF.

The sample holds a few counts of this clonotype. The chain links TRBV28 to TRBJ2-5; D unclear. This CDR3 contains 12 residues. Trimming shortened V by 7 bases and J by 5 bases, and 11 bases separated the two germline ends. Germline V gene sequence: CDR1 MDHEN, CDR2 SYDVKM. The CDR3 spells CASTTFGETQYF. In DNA form, the CDR3 reads TGTGCCAGCACGACTTTCGGGGAGACCCAGTACTTC.

This clonotype appeared a few times. This chain joins TRBV20-1 and TRBJ2-5; 9 bases agree with TRBD2. Unmatched junction bases numbered 7, after V lost 5 bases and J lost 0 bases. CDR1 is DFQATT and CDR2 is SNEGSKA in the germline V gene (reference sequence). There are 15 residues in the CDR3. The CDR3 here is CSAAPLAGHQETQYF. The CDR3 DNA reads as TGCAGTGCTGCTCCACTAGCGGGTCACCAAGAGACCCAGTACTTC.

V gene TRBV10-3 combines with J gene TRBJ2-2; 7 nucleotides agree with TRBD1. The CDR3 has 14 amino acids. The junction had 3 bases not matched to a gene; V was cut back by 5 bases and J by 3 bases. Per germline, CDR1 ENHRY and CDR2 SYGVKD. CDR3 DNA sequence: TGTGCCATCAGTTTGACAGGGCACACCGGGGAGCTGTTTTTT. It codes for CAISLTGHTGELFF.

This clonotype came up a few times. The V call is TRBV4-2, the J call TRBJ1-5; D remains ambiguous. The V end was cut by 0 bases, the J end by 5 bases, with 5 bases between. Germline CDR1 is LGHNA and CDR2 is YNFKEQ. The CDR3 spans 13 residues. This CDR3 is CASSQDSHQPQHF. The CDR3 region has the DNA TGTGCCAGCAGCCAAGATTCCCATCAGCCCCAGCATTTT.

The V and J genes are TRBV11-2 and TRBJ2-4; possible D gene TRBD1, 6 bases. The CDR3 loop spans 18 amino acids. Trimming shortened V by 1 base and J by 0 bases, and 16 bases separated the two germline ends. Germline V CDR1 and CDR2: SGHAT, FQNNGV. CDR3 DNA sequence: TGTGCCAGCAGCTTAGGCCCCACGGGACAATTAGCCAAAAACATTCAGTACTTC. Translating gives CASSLGPTGQLAKNIQYF.

CDR3 sequence: CASSLQGWQPQHF. DNA for the CDR3: TGTGCCAGCAGCCTACAGGGCTGGCAGCCCCAGCATTTT. The chain recombines TRBV6-6 with TRBJ1-5; D perhaps matches TRBD1 (6 bases). This CDR3 has 13 amino acids. CDR1 MNHNY and CDR2 SVGAGI come from the germline V gene (reference sequence). Deletions cut 6 bases from V and 7 bases from J, with 13 bases between.

This clonotype has a count of ten or more. This chain joins TRBV7-8 and TRBJ2-2, with D perhaps matching TRBD2 (7 bases). The V gene's germline CDR1 is SGHVS and CDR2 FQNEAQ. The V gene lost 7 bases and the J gene lost 6 bases, with 21 bases spanning the gap. CDR3 length: 16 residues. CDR3 amino acids: CASNTRGGGPAGELFF. CDR3 in DNA: TGTGCCAGCAACACCCGAGGGGGGGGTCCCGCCGGGGAGCTGTTTTTT.

Here the CDR3 DNA reads TGCGCCAGCAGCTTGGGGGGACAGTTGGATCAGCCCCAGCATTTT. Translating gives CASSLGGQLDQPQHF. The chain links TRBV5-1 to TRBJ1-5; 7 bases line up with TRBD1. This CDR3 is 15 amino acids long. Trimming took 0 bases from V and 5 from J; bases not matched to a gene: 5. In germline, CDR1 is SGHRS, CDR2 YFSETQ.

V gene TRBV4-3 combines with J gene TRBJ1-2; weak D call: TRBD1 (5 bases). The CDR3 contains 12 residues. The germline V gene has CDR1 LGHNA and CDR2 YSLEER. V lost 2 bases to trimming and J lost 10 bases, with 11 bases between them. Here the CDR3 reads CASSQYGGIYTF. The CDR3 region has the DNA TGCGCCAGCAGCCAATATGGGGGAATCTACACCTTC.

This clonotype was observed a handful of times. The V gene is TRBV29-1, the J gene TRBJ2-1; 8 bases fit TRBD2. The CDR3 is made up of 14 amino acids. Germline CDR1 reads SQVTM; CDR2 reads ANQGSEA. Trimming cost V 5 bases and J 3 bases; bases outside gene matches: 6. In DNA, the CDR3 is TGCAGCGTTCAGAGGCGGGGGGTCTACAATGAGCAGTTCTTC. It specifies CSVQRRGVYNEQFF.

This clonotype was detected a few times. This chain connects TRBV4-1 to TRBJ2-3, with D maybe TRBD1 (6 bases). The germline V gene encodes CDR1 MGHRA and CDR2 YSYEKL. Between the trimmed V and J ends, which lost 0 bases and 0 bases, there was a span of 13 bases. This CDR3 contains 17 residues. The CDR3 region has the DNA TGCGCCAGCAGCCAAGACTGGACAGCCGCTAGCACAGATACGCAGTATTTT. Translating gives CASSQDWTAASTDTQYF.

This clonotype has a handful of counts. This chain uses TRBV5-4 with TRBJ1-1; D is perhaps TRBD1 (6 bases). The V gene's germline CDR1 is SGHNT and CDR2 YYREEE (reference sequence). Between the trimmed V and J ends, which lost 3 bases and 1 base, there was a span of 7 bases. The CDR3 consists of 13 residues. The CDR3 sequence is CASSWDKNTEAFF. CDR3 sequence (DNA): TGTGCCAGCAGCTGGGACAAGAACACTGAAGCTTTCTTT.

The V call is TRBV7-2, the J call TRBJ2-5; D is uncertain. The length of the CDR3 is 14 residues. Trimming shortened V by 1 base and J by 3 bases, and 9 bases separated the two germline ends. CDR1 is SGHTA, CDR2 FQGNSA, per germline. The CDR3, as DNA: TGTGCCAGCAGCTTAGGTGGCAGGAAAGAGACCCAGTACTTC. Its protein product is CASSLGGRKETQYF.

The table lists this clonotype with many counts. This chain connects TRBV6-5 to TRBJ1-1; no clear D gene. The CDR3 loop spans 13 amino acids. V lost 2 bases and J lost 7, with 11 bases in between. The germline V gene encodes CDR1 MNHEY and CDR2 SVGAGI. CDR3 in amino acids: CASSYPGRREAFF. CDR3 nucleotide sequence: TGTGCCAGCAGTTACCCCGGACGGCGTGAAGCTTTCTTT.

The rearrangement uses TRBV29-1 and TRBJ1-5; TRBD1 is a possible D gene (5 bases). Deletions cut 3 bases from V and 3 bases from J, with 12 bases between. Germline V gene sequence: CDR1 SQVTM, CDR2 ANQGSEA. The CDR3 length is 14 residues. The CDR3 DNA is TGCAGCGTTGATTCGGGGGAAGTCAATCAGCCCCAGCATTTT. As protein: CSVDSGEVNQPQHF.

This clonotype was counted between two and nine times. The chain recombines TRBV7-3 with TRBJ2-1; maybe TRBD2 (7 bases). The length of the CDR3 is 16 residues. The V end was cut by 6 bases, the J end by 2 bases, with 17 bases between. The V gene's germline CDR1 is SGHTA and CDR2 FQGTGA. For the CDR3, the DNA is TGTGCCAGCAGGGCCCGGGGCGGGGGCACCTACAATGAGCAGTTCTTC. It specifies CASRARGGGTYNEQFF.

This clonotype occurred a few times. The chain employs TRBV27 and TRBJ1-2; a possible D gene is TRBD1 (5 bases). The V gene's germline CDR1 is MNHEY and CDR2 SMNVEV (reference sequence). This CDR3 comprises 14 residues. V was cut by 2 bases and J by 8 bases, with 15 bases left in between. The CDR3 loop is CASSLGDGAFGYTF. The CDR3 bases are TGTGCCAGCAGTTTAGGGGACGGGGCTTTCGGCTACACCTTC.

This clonotype occurred a few times. This chain uses TRBV2 with TRBJ2-2; D is unresolved. In germline, CDR1 is SNHLY, CDR2 FYNNEI. The CDR3 consists of 14 residues. Trimming left V 4 bases short and J 3 bases short, with 9 bases between. The CDR3 reads CASSATTYTGELFF. The CDR3 region has the DNA TGTGCCAGCAGTGCCACTACCTACACCGGGGAGCTGTTTTTT.

This clonotype was seen a single time. The chain couples TRBV20-1 to TRBJ2-2, with TRBD2 matching over 13 bases. The germline V gene has CDR1 DFQATT and CDR2 SNEGSKA (reference sequence). Losses at the gene ends were 3 bases for V and 2 bases for J; bases not matched to a gene: 12. This CDR3 contains 19 residues. CDR3 sequence reads: CSASTYPGLAGPNTGELFF. The CDR3 nucleotides are TGCAGTGCTAGCACCTATCCGGGACTAGCGGGACCCAACACCGGGGAGCTGTTTTTT.

The V and J genes are TRBV4-3 and TRBJ1-4, with 9 bases identical to TRBD1. The CDR3 consists of 16 residues. Germline V CDR1 and CDR2: LGHNA, YSLEER. The junction had 6 bases not matched to a gene; V was cut back by 0 bases and J by 7 bases. The CDR3 is CASSQEGTGKTEKLFF. CDR3 sequence (DNA): TGCGCCAGCAGCCAAGAGGGGACAGGGAAGACTGAAAAACTGTTTTTT.

V gene TRBV23-1 combines with J gene TRBJ1-2; 8 bases agree with TRBD1. TRBV23-1 is annotated as an ORF whose role is uncertain. V shed 7 bases and J 1 base; nucleotides not matched to a gene: 23. The CDR3 runs 20 residues. The CDR3 sequence is CASKIRGLRRTGPFNYGYTF. The CDR3 nucleotides read TGCGCCAGCAAGATAAGGGGGCTACGGAGGACAGGGCCCTTTAACTATGGCTACACCTTC.

The sample holds a few counts of this clonotype. The chain carries TRBV25-1 and TRBJ1-6, with D tentatively TRBD1 (6 bases). The CDR3 spans 15 residues. Between the trimmed V and J ends, which lost 3 bases and 6 bases, there was a span of 12 bases. Germline CDR1 and CDR2: MGHDK and SYGVNS. The CDR3 loop is CASSEVGAGNSPLHF. In DNA, the CDR3 is TGTGCCAGCAGTGAGGTGGGGGCAGGTAATTCACCCCTCCACTTT.

This rearrangement joins TRBV7-2 to TRBJ1-4; TRBD1 matches 8 bases. The CDR3 is 15 residues long. The germline V gene encodes CDR1 SGHTA and CDR2 FQGNSA. V lost 4 bases and J lost 2; bases outside the gene matches: 3. CDR3 sequence: CASSSRQGTNEKLFF. CDR3 bases: TGTGCCAGCAGCTCCCGACAGGGGACTAATGAAAAACTGTTTTTT.

This chain uses TRBV10-3 with TRBJ2-3; D may be TRBD1 (6 bases). Germline CDR1 ENHRY, CDR2 SYGVKD. The CDR3 covers 16 residues. The germline V and J ends were trimmed by 0 bases and 2 bases, with 12 bases remaining between them. The CDR3 coding sequence is TGTGCCATCAGTGAGTCGGGACACAAGATCACAGATACGCAGTATTTT. Translating gives CAISESGHKITDTQYF.

This clonotype has just a few counts. The chain has TRBV20-1 and TRBJ1-1, with unresolved D. This CDR3 comprises 14 residues. Germline V gene data show CDR1 as DFQATT and CDR2 as SNEGSKA (reference sequence). V shed 3 bases and J shed 0 bases, with 11 bases lying between them. For the CDR3, the DNA is TGCAGTGCTAGGAGCGGGGATATGAACACTGAAGCTTTCTTT. It yields the protein CSARSGDMNTEAFF.